The entry below describes one TCR beta chain. The antigen is not known. This specimen comes from a study of T cell repertoires in cytomegalovirus infection. Overall study: CMV epitopes used comprised recently identified HLA-C-restricted ones and well-studied HLA-B-restricted ones. Indicated by public TCR beta signatures were CMV infection and matching HLA type. Study observations and caveats: HLA-C-restricted CMV-specific TCR beta clonotypes were dominant in the ex vivo response.

From the reads, TCRdb called clonotypes with MiXCR, one entry per CDR3 protein. The table records 830,000 or so distinct CDR3 sequences, about 33% of them present only once. Trimming cost V 8 bases and J 8 bases, with 19 bases left between them. Per the germline V gene, CDR1 is KGHSH and CDR2 is LQKENI. The CDR3 extends over 15 amino acids. The chain recombines TRBV18 with TRBJ1-6, with D maybe TRBD1 (5 bases). Here the sequenced sample was cultured CD8+ T cells from PBMCs, taken from culture after CMV antigen stimulation. The sequence was collected from a human donor in good health (CMV status not recorded). Some clones in this sample may be carry-over from other donors' samples. The chain's CDR3 is CASQYGTGGYSPLHF. CDR3 nucleotides: TGTGCCAGCCAATACGGGACGGGAGGTTATTCACCCCTCCACTTT.